Following are 8 T cell receptor beta chains from one sample sequenced in a study of T cells in Graves' hyperthyroidism and ophthalmopathy. Authors of the study amplified TCR beta CDR3 regions from RNA transcripts. HTBI primers were used for first-round RT-PCR of the TCR CDR3. TCRdb independently ran MiXCR on the multiplex PCR reads; one entry per CDR3 protein. This table has around 350,000 distinct CDR3 sequences, approximately 18% appearing once. Sequences were obtained from blood. Every receptor here comes from a young woman with Graves' hyperthyroidism that later progressed to Graves' ophthalmopathy.

With regard to this clonotype: At one end the junction does not follow the germline gene, possibly because of a read error. V is TRBV11-2 and J is TRBJ1-1; tentatively, D is TRBD1 (5 bases). The CDR3 runs to 17 residues. CDR1 is SGHAT, CDR2 FQNNGV, per germline. The CDR3 region is CDSSLDVFGGGNTEAFF. CDR3 sequence (DNA): TGTGACAGCAGCTTAGATGTCTTTGGGGGAGGAAACACTGAGGCTTTCTTT.

This clonotype was seen repeatedly, ten times or more. This CDR3 is CSASATGNLYTDTQYF. The CDR3, as DNA: TGCAGTGCTAGTGCTACCGGGAACCTATACACAGATACGCAGTATTTT. The chain links TRBV20-1 to TRBJ2-3, with TRBD2 as a possible D gene (5 bases). Looked up from germline, CDR1 is DFQATT and CDR2 is SNEGSKA (reference sequence). V shed 3 bases and J shed 2 bases, with 18 bases lying between them. The CDR3 totals 16 residues.

This clonotype came up many times. This chain connects TRBV24-1 to TRBJ2-5; either TRBD1 or TRBD2 may supply D (6 bases each). Looked up from germline, CDR1 is KGHDR and CDR2 is SFDVKD. V was shortened by 4 bases and J by 2 bases, with 13 bases between the two germline ends. The CDR3 loop spans 15 amino acids. CDR3 DNA sequence: TGTGCCACCAGTGAACGGGGGCGGAATCAAGAGACCCAGTACTTC. Encoded protein: CATSERGRNQETQYF.

This clonotype has more than one count but fewer than ten. CDR3 sequence (DNA): TGTGCCAGCAGCTTAGCGCTAAGGGGGACCCTAGCCAAAAACATTCAGTACTTC. Protein product: CASSLALRGTLAKNIQYF. This chain connects TRBV7-2 to TRBJ2-4; a possible D gene is TRBD1 (6 bases). V was pared by 0 bases and J by 0 bases, with 15 bases between. CDR1 and CDR2 (germline): SGHTA, FQGNSA. The CDR3 totals 18 residues.

J is TRBJ2-7 and V is TRBV4-1; D might be TRBD1 (5 bases). The germline V gene encodes CDR1 MGHRA and CDR2 YSYEKL. V lost 3 bases and J lost 2, with 17 bases in between. CDR3 length: 16 residues. The CDR3 region is CASSHLRGRKPYEQYF. For the CDR3, the DNA is TGCGCCAGCAGCCACCTAAGGGGTAGAAAACCCTACGAGCAGTACTTC.

The chain combines TRBV14 with TRBJ1-4, with D possibly being TRBD1 (5 bases). In germline, CDR1 is SGHDN, CDR2 FVKESK. With 0 bases removed from V and 8 bases from J, the gap between germline ends came to 16 bases. CDR3 length: 16 amino acids. This CDR3 reads CASSQDRGDRGEKLFF. CDR3 DNA: TGTGCCAGCAGCCAAGATCGGGGGGATCGGGGAGAAAAACTGTTTTTT. Full variable domain (rest looked up from reference TRBV14 and TRBJ1-4): EAGVTQFPSHSVIEKGQTVTLRCDPISGHDNLYWYRRVMGKEIKFLLHFVKESKQDESGMPNNRFLAERTGGTYSTLKVQPAELEDSGVYFCASSQDRGDRGEKLFFGSGTQLSVL.

The gene calls are TRBV7-9 and TRBJ2-1; TRBD2 is a possible D gene (6 bases). V gave up 4 bases and J gave up 4 bases, with 17 bases separating them. This CDR3 contains 16 residues. Germline lookup yields CDR1 SEHNR and CDR2 FQNEAQ (reference sequence). The CDR3 sequence is CASSSKQAGLYNEQFF. The DNA for the CDR3 is TGTGCCAGCAGCTCCAAACAGGCGGGGCTTTACAATGAGCAGTTCTTC.

Points on this clonotype: A much larger clonotype is one base distant, so this may be a read error. The CDR3 end shows no conserved phenylalanine or tryptophan, and so a read error is likely. The chain recombines TRBV6-1 with TRBJ2-1, with 9 nucleotides matching TRBD1. V shed 6 bases and J 6 bases; nucleotides not matched to a gene: 3. The germline gives CDR1 MNHNS, CDR2 SASEGT. The CDR3 sequence is 13 residues long. The CDR3: CASRLTGGNEQFS. CDR3 nucleotides: TGTGCCAGCAGACTGACAGGGGGCAATGAGCAGTTCTCC.